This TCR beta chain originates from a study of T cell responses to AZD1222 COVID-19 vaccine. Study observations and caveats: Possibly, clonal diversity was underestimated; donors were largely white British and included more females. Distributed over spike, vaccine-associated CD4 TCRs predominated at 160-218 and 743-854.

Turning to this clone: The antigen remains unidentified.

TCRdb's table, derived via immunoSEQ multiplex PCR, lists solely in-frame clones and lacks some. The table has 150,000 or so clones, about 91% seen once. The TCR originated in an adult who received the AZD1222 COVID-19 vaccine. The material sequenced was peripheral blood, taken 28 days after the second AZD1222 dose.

CDR3 amino acids: CAWSVLESEQYF. CDR3 coding DNA: TGTGCCTGGAGTGTACTTGAAAGCGAGCAGTACTTC. The chain employs TRBV30 and TRBJ2-7; no reliable D call. This CDR3 spans 12 amino acids. Trimming cost V 0 bases and J 6 bases, with 9 bases left between them. Germline loops: CDR1 GTSNPN, CDR2 SVGIG (reference sequence). Drawing the rest from reference TRBV30 and TRBJ2-7, the complete variable domain is SQTIHQWPATLVQPVGSPLSLECTVEGTSNPNLYWYRQAAGRGLQLLFYSVGIGQISSEVPQNLSASRPQDRQFILSSKKLLLSDSGFYLCAWSVLESEQYFGPGTRLTVT.